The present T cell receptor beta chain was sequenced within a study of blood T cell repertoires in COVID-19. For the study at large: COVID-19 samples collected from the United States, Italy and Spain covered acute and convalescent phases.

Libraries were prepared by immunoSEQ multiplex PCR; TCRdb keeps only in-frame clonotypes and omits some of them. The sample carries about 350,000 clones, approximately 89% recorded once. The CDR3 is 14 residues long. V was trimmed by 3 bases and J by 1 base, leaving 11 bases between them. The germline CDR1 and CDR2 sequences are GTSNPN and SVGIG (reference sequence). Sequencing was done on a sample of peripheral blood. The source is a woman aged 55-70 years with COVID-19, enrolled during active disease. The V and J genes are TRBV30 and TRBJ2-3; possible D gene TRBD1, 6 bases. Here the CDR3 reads CAWRPGVGTDTQYF. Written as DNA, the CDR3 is TGTGCCTGGAGGCCAGGGGTGGGCACAGATACGCAGTATTTT.